The entry below describes one T cell receptor (beta chain). This clonotype is large (0.1 to 1%). Its antigen has not been determined. There are no base qualities to consult, and no much larger clone falls within one base. These data are taken from a study (dated by TCRdb to about 2017). Regarding the complete study: The study used sequence and structural analyses to characterize human CD8+ TCR repertoires recognizing immunodominant viral antigens.

The germline V gene sets CDR1 to SGHDT and CDR2 to YYEEEE. V lost 4 bases and J lost 0 bases; the stretch between them is 14 bases long. The CDR3, cysteine through phenylalanine, is 16 amino acids long. Solely the CDR3 DNA is kept, with 48 bases framed from the first base. The run used an Illumina HiSeq 2500. TCRdb ran its own pipeline on the public reads, namely fastp trimming at Q25 and MiXCR clone calling, and kept in-frame beta chains. Rows matching on CDR3 protein sequence are summarized as one entry with the most common DNA and genes. The sample table contains over 1,500 distinct CDR3 sequences; only one count was recorded for 28% of them. 5% to 6.5% of the sample is taken by the ten largest. The full study reports these points: Reports indicated that CD8+ TCR repertoires specific to different immunodominant viral antigens were highly diverse and distinct from one another.

The sequencing sample was made of CD8+ T cells (not recorded whether cultured). Recombination connected TRBV5-6 to TRBJ2-1; TRBD2 is a possible D gene, resting on 7 matching bases. The clonotype comes from a female donor. The nucleotide sequence is TGTGCCAGCAGCCCCGGGGGGCGGAGCTCCTACAATGAGCAGTTCTTC. Its translation reads: CASSPGGRSSYNEQFF.